The 24 T cell receptor beta chains listed next were all sequenced from one sample in a study of Graves' ophthalmopathy and Graves' hyperthyroidism. Amplified TCR beta CDR3 regions were obtained using RNA transcripts as template. RT-PCR in the first round used HTBI primers; a second-round multiplex PCR followed. TCRdb reprocessed the multiplex PCR reads via MiXCR and lists one record per CDR3 protein. The top ten hold roughly 1.6% of the sample, which has nearly 400,000 distinct CDR3 sequences, around 20% seen once. Material: peripheral blood. The receptors were gathered from a woman under 30 with Graves' ophthalmopathy.

The sample holds many counts of this clonotype. The chain uses TRBV30 and TRBJ2-5, with a possible D match to TRBD1 (6 bases). In germline, CDR1 is GTSNPN, CDR2 SVGIG (reference sequence). V was pared by 4 bases and J by 5 bases, with 11 bases between. The CDR3 runs 12 residues. DNA of the CDR3: TGTGCCTGGACAGGGGACCCGGAGACCCAGTACTTC. Translation: CAWTGDPETQYF.

This clonotype was seen a handful of times. The rearrangement links TRBV28 to TRBJ1-2; 8 bases line up with TRBD1. The germline V gene has CDR1 MDHEN and CDR2 SYDVKM. The CDR3 consists of 14 residues. V trimming: 4 bases; J trimming: 3 bases; junction bases outside the gene matches: 4. CDR3 sequence: CASSYGQGDYGYTF. The CDR3 nucleotides read TGTGCCAGCAGTTACGGACAGGGAGACTATGGCTACACCTTC.

The chain recombines TRBV6-1 with TRBJ2-7; 12 positions agree with TRBD2. The CDR3 loop spans 15 amino acids. J lost 4 bases, V lost 6 bases, and 7 bases had no gene match. Germline CDR1 MNHNS, CDR2 SASEGT. CDR3: CASRPTSGSRYEQYF. DNA of the CDR3: TGTGCCAGCAGACCGACTAGCGGGAGTCGGTACGAGCAGTACTTC.

This clonotype showed up many times. A much larger clone differs by one base, so this may be a read error. This chain connects TRBV12-3 or TRBV12-4 to TRBJ1-2; D is perhaps TRBD1 (6 bases). The CDR3 consists of 17 residues. CDR3 bases: TGTGCCAGCAATTTAGGGCCCGTTCGGGGGCTAAACTATGGCTACACCTTC. Residues: CASNLGPVRGLNYGYTF.

The rearrangement uses TRBV25-1 and TRBJ1-6; unclear D gene. CDR1 MGHDK and CDR2 SYGVNS come from the germline V gene. V lost 1 base to trimming and J lost 7 bases, with 11 bases between them. The CDR3 runs 15 residues. CDR3 sequence reads: CASSESASRNSPLHF. The DNA of the CDR3 is TGTGCCAGCAGTGAATCGGCCTCAAGAAATTCACCCCTCCACTTT.

This clonotype was detected ten times or more. The chain couples TRBV5-1 to TRBJ1-1; unclear D gene. Trimming cost V 0 bases and J 1 base, with 10 bases left between them. This CDR3 spans 15 amino acids. Germline V CDR1 and CDR2: SGHRS, YFSETQ. This chain's CDR3 is CASSLAPGKNTEAFF. CDR3 sequence (DNA): TGCGCCAGCAGCTTGGCCCCGGGGAAGAACACTGAAGCTTTCTTT.

This clonotype occurred many times. The chain is built from TRBV28 and TRBJ2-7, with 10 nucleotides matching TRBD2. Per the germline V gene, CDR1 is MDHEN and CDR2 is SYDVKM. The CDR3 length is 14 residues. Trimming cost V 7 bases and J 2 bases; bases outside gene matches: 5. CDR3 DNA sequence: TGTGCCAGCACTAGCGGGGGACTAACCTACGAGCAGTACTTC. Encoded protein: CASTSGGLTYEQYF.

This clonotype was observed at least ten times. The rearrangement uses TRBV2 and TRBJ2-5; D unresolved. Per germline, CDR1 SNHLY and CDR2 FYNNEI. Trimming removed 7 bases at V and 6 bases at J, with 6 bases between. This CDR3 is built from 10 residues. CDR3 protein: CASNFKTQYF. DNA of the CDR3: TGTGCCAGCAACTTCAAGACCCAGTACTTC.

This clonotype was counted at least ten times. The chain combines TRBV7-2 with TRBJ1-6; D is ambiguous. Trimming removed 5 bases from V and 0 bases from J, with 14 bases in between. Germline V gene lookup returns CDR1 SGHTA and CDR2 FQGNSA. The CDR3 extends over 17 amino acids. The chain's CDR3 is CASSKAAPFSYNSPLHF. The CDR3 DNA sequence: TGTGCCAGCAGCAAAGCGGCCCCGTTCTCCTATAATTCACCCCTCCACTTT.

The table lists this clonotype with many counts. This chain's CDR3 is CASRAGSSYEQYF. The CDR3 bases are TGTGCCAGCAGGGCTGGGAGCTCCTACGAGCAGTACTTC. The genes are TRBV28 and TRBJ2-7, with a tentative D call TRBD2 (5 bases). This CDR3 has 13 amino acids. V was clipped by 6 bases and J by 0 bases, with 9 bases between them. The germline V gene encodes CDR1 MDHEN and CDR2 SYDVKM.

The sample holds many counts of this clonotype. DNA of the CDR3: TGTGCCAGCAGCCTTAACCCGGGGGAGCTGTTTTTT. Translated: CASSLNPGELFF. V gene TRBV7-2 combines with J gene TRBJ2-2; no reliable D call. The CDR3 sequence is 12 residues long. Germline V lookup: CDR1 SGHTA, CDR2 FQGNSA. Trimming stripped 5 bases from V and 8 bases from J, with 9 bases between.

This clonotype was seen repeatedly, ten times or more. The rearrangement uses TRBV19 and TRBJ2-7, with TRBD2 matching 7 bases. CDR1 and CDR2 from the germline V gene are LNHDA and SQIVND (reference sequence). This CDR3 contains 14 residues. V lost 4 bases and J lost 2; bases outside the gene matches: 5. CDR3 in amino acids: CASSTGTTAYEQYF. CDR3 sequence (DNA): TGTGCCAGTAGTACGGGGACTACCGCCTACGAGCAGTACTTC.

In its sample, this clonotype was seen many times. V is TRBV12-3 or TRBV12-4 and J is TRBJ1-5, with 8 bases that match TRBD1. CDR3 length: 15 residues. With V trimmed by 6 bases and J by 4 bases, 8 bases remained unmatched. The CDR3, as DNA: TGTGCCAGCAGCCCCGCAGGGGGCTTTAATCAGCCCCAGCATTTT. Its protein product is CASSPAGGFNQPQHF.

This clonotype was picked up many times. The chain carries TRBV18 and TRBJ1-6; 7 nucleotides match TRBD1. After removal of 2 bases from V and 5 bases from J, the junction contained 6 bases not matched to a gene. Germline CDR1 is KGHSH and CDR2 is LQKENI. The CDR3 totals 16 residues. In nucleotides, the CDR3 is TGTGCCAGCTCACCATCGGGACAGCCAAATAATTCACCCCTCCACTTT. It encodes CASSPSGQPNNSPLHF. Full variable domain (missing parts from reference TRBV18 and TRBJ1-6): NAGVMQNPRHLVRRRGQEARLRCSPMKGHSHVYWYRQLPEEGLKFMVYLQKENIIDESGMPKERFSAEFPKEGPSILRIQQVVRGDSAAYFCASSPSGQPNNSPLHFGNGTRLTVT.

V and J are TRBV6-1 and TRBJ1-2; 8 bases map to TRBD1. This CDR3 is built from 17 residues. V lost 5 bases, J lost 4 bases, and 15 bases stayed unmatched. The germline gives CDR1 MNHNS, CDR2 SASEGT. CDR3 nucleotides: TGTGCCAGCAGTACCGGCAGGGGGCCAAATCTTTCCTATGGCTACACCTTC. Its translation: CASSTGRGPNLSYGYTF.

This clonotype was seen repeatedly, ten times or more. V and J are TRBV6-2 or TRBV6-3 and TRBJ2-7; the D is unclear. The germline CDR1 and CDR2 sequences are MNHEY and SVGEGT. The CDR3 loop spans 12 amino acids. The V end lost 6 bases, the J end lost 6 bases, and 12 bases lay between the germline ends. The CDR3 loop is CASSSLNGEQYF. CDR3 in DNA: TGTGCCAGCAGCTCCCTGAATGGCGAGCAGTACTTC.

This clonotype was detected ten times or more. V gene TRBV7-9 combines with J gene TRBJ1-3; 9 bases are a match to TRBD1. CDR1 and CDR2 (germline): SEHNR, FQNEAQ (reference sequence). CDR3 length: 15 amino acids. V shed 6 bases and J 0 bases; nucleotides not matched to a gene: 3. CDR3: CASRGQGTSGNTIYF. The CDR3 DNA follows: TGTGCCAGCAGGGGACAGGGTACCTCTGGAAACACCATATATTTT. The whole variable domain, remainder taken from reference TRBV7-9 and TRBJ1-3, is DTGVSQNPRHKITKRGQNVTFRCDPISEHNRLYWYRQTLGQGPEFLTYFQNEAQLEKSRLLSDRFSAERPKGSFSTLEIQRTEQGDSAMYLCASRGQGTSGNTIYFGEGSWLTVV.

At least ten counts were recorded for this clonotype. The chain uses TRBV9 and TRBJ2-2; 9 bases fit TRBD1. Germline values: CDR1 SGDLS, CDR2 YYNGEE. The CDR3 spans 18 residues. The J segment lost 2 bases and the V segment lost 4 bases, leaving 12 bases of the junction unmatched. Written as DNA, the CDR3 is TGTGCCAGCAGCCCCTGGCGGGGGACAGGGCCAAACACCGGGGAGCTGTTTTTT. It specifies CASSPWRGTGPNTGELFF.

The J gene is TRBJ2-5, the V gene TRBV12-3 or TRBV12-4; 8 positions agree with TRBD1. The CDR3 has 12 amino acids. The V gene end was trimmed by 8 bases and the J gene end by 11 bases; junction bases not matched to a gene: 10. Here the CDR3 DNA reads TGTGCCAGCGATCGGGACAGGACGTTGCAGTACTTC. Protein product: CASDRDRTLQYF.

This clonotype was seen at least ten times. J is TRBJ1-5 and V is TRBV27; D remains unclear. The ends were cut back, 5 bases at V and 7 bases at J, with 12 bases in the middle. Germline-derived CDR1 and CDR2 are MNHEY and SMNVEV (reference sequence). This CDR3 region has 13 residues. The chain's CDR3 is CASSPGRGQPQHF. CDR3 DNA sequence: TGTGCCAGCAGTCCGGGTCGAGGGCAGCCCCAGCATTTT.

This clonotype was seen ten or more times. The chain carries TRBV6-5 and TRBJ2-7; no firm D call. The CDR3 sequence is 12 residues long. Germline loops: CDR1 MNHEY, CDR2 SVGAGI. Trimming removed 4 bases from V and 2 bases from J, with 6 bases in between. Here the CDR3 DNA reads TGTGCCAGCAGTTCTGTCACCTACGAGCAGTACTTC. The encoded protein is CASSSVTYEQYF.

The chain joins TRBV2 to TRBJ1-2, with a tentative D call TRBD1 (6 bases). The CDR3 covers 17 residues. CDR1 is SNHLY and CDR2 is FYNNEI in the germline V gene. V lost 4 bases and J 0 bases, leaving 18 bases between the germline ends. CDR3 residues: CASSGFTTGGANYGYTF. CDR3 in DNA: TGTGCCAGCAGTGGATTCACGACAGGTGGAGCTAACTATGGCTACACCTTC.

This clonotype was counted at least ten times. V and J are TRBV25-1 and TRBJ1-5; D perhaps matches TRBD1 (5 bases). CDR1 MGHDK and CDR2 SYGVNS come from the germline V gene. V was cut by 10 bases and J by 3 bases, with 25 bases left in between. The CDR3 has 17 amino acids. The CDR3 nucleotides read TGTGCCACAGGATCTCGGGACGGGCGATTGTTCAATCAGCCCCAGCATTTT. Encoded protein: CATGSRDGRLFNQPQHF.

This clonotype was recorded at least ten times. The chain has TRBV6-5 and TRBJ1-5; D gene ambiguous. This CDR3 contains 16 residues. V lost 2 bases and J lost 0, with 11 bases in between. Germline V gives CDR1 MNHEY, CDR2 SVGAGI. CDR3 sequence: CASSYTSDHSNQPQHF. DNA for the CDR3: TGTGCCAGCAGTTACACTTCAGACCATAGCAATCAGCCCCAGCATTTT.